The sequence of this T cell receptor (beta chain) was determined in a study of blood T cell repertoires in COVID-19. About the study: In each case, the material was cDNA or gDNA derived from T cells, B-cell-depleted T cells, or PBMCs.

The protocol was immunoSEQ multiplex PCR, while the TCRdb copy is restricted to in-frame clones and leaves out a portion. The sample records some 120,000 clones, approximately 88% being singletons. Germline CDR1 and CDR2: SGHRS and YFSETQ. There are 15 residues in the CDR3. V gave up 4 bases and J gave up 4 bases; unmatched junction bases: 4. This TCR derives from a woman aged 70 to 79 with acute or convalescent COVID-19. The chain has TRBV5-1 and TRBJ2-2, with TRBD1 matching 10 bases. The specimen was peripheral blood. In nucleotides, the CDR3 is TGCGCCAGCAGCAGAGACAGGGGGCCCACCGGGGAGCTGTTTTTT. It yields the protein CASSRDRGPTGELFF.